This is a list of T cell receptor beta chains from one sample in a study of blood T cell repertoires in COVID-19. Clones were read by immunoSEQ multiplex PCR, and TCRdb kept only the in-frame ones, dropping some. The sample consists of a few hundred thousand clones, 82% of them appearing once. Sequences were obtained from peripheral blood. Receptors were obtained from a woman between 18 and 30 years old with acute or convalescent COVID-19. Each CDR3 is given with its conserved first and last residue. D genes are given only for firm matches. Clone size is stated in some rows and not others, as once, few, many or a class when expanded.

J gene: TRBJ1-2; clone size: few; D gene: NA; V gene: TRBV15; CDR3 DNA: TGTGCCACCAGCAGAGGAGGTTGGACAGACAACACTAACTATGGCTACACCTTC; CDR3 protein: CATSRGGWTDNTNYGYTF
J gene: TRBJ2-1; clone size: few; D gene: TRBD2; V gene: TRBV11-3; CDR3 DNA: TGTGCCAGCAGCTTGGACCAAGGGGGGACTAGGAGCGACAATGAGCAGTTCTTC; CDR3 protein: CASSLDQGGTRSDNEQFF
J gene: TRBJ1-2; clone size: once; D gene: NA; V gene: TRBV12-3/TRBV12-4; CDR3 DNA: TGTGCCAGCAGTTTAGAGGGGAACTATGGCTACACCTTC; CDR3 protein: CASSLEGNYGYTF
J gene: TRBJ2-3; clone size: NA; D gene: NA; V gene: TRBV28; CDR3 DNA: TGTGCCAGCAGTTCCCCCCACACAGATACGCAGTATTTT; CDR3 protein: CASSSPHTDTQYF
J gene: TRBJ1-1; clone size: once; D gene: NA; V gene: TRBV5-1; CDR3 DNA: TGCGCCAGCAGCTCTCGACTGGCGATGAACACTGAAGCTTTCTTT; CDR3 protein: CASSSRLAMNTEAFF
J gene: TRBJ1-1; clone size: NA; D gene: TRBD1; V gene: TRBV11-3; CDR3 DNA: TGTGCCAGCAGCCGCGTTCAGGGGGCTGAAGCTTTCTTT; CDR3 protein: CASSRVQGAEAFF
J gene: TRBJ1-2; clone size: NA; D gene: NA; V gene: TRBV3-1/TRBV3-2; CDR3 DNA: TGTGCCAGCAGACAGACGGGAGACTATGGCTACACCTTC; CDR3 protein: CASRQTGDYGYTF
J gene: TRBJ2-3; clone size: NA; D gene: NA; V gene: TRBV7-2; CDR3 DNA: TGTGCCAGCAGCTTAGAGGCTAGCCGTACAGATACGCAGTATTTT; CDR3 protein: CASSLEASRTDTQYF
J gene: TRBJ2-3; clone size: NA; D gene: NA; V gene: TRBV6-5; CDR3 DNA: TGTGCCAGCAGTTACGGCGGCAGCGGTAATACGCAGTATTTT; CDR3 protein: CASSYGGSGNTQYF
J gene: TRBJ1-6; clone size: NA; D gene: TRBD1; V gene: TRBV28; CDR3 DNA: TGTGCCAGCAGTTTTGACAGGGGCGAATATAATTCACCCCTCCACTTT; CDR3 protein: CASSFDRGEYNSPLHF
J gene: TRBJ1-2; clone size: NA; D gene: TRBD1; V gene: TRBV6-5; CDR3 DNA: TGTGCCAGCAGACGACCGGGACAGGGGAACTATGGCTACACCTTC; CDR3 protein: CASRRPGQGNYGYTF
J gene: TRBJ2-1; clone size: NA; D gene: NA; V gene: TRBV5-4; CDR3 DNA: TGTGCCAGCAGCTGGGGGGGACAGGTAAAATACAATGAGCAGTTCTTC; CDR3 protein: CASSWGGQVKYNEQFF
J gene: TRBJ2-1; clone size: NA; D gene: TRBD2; V gene: TRBV11-3; CDR3 DNA: TGTGCCAGCAGCTCCACTAGCGGGAGTATGTTCTTC; CDR3 protein: CASSSTSGSMFF
J gene: TRBJ2-1; clone size: NA; D gene: TRBD2; V gene: TRBV5-1; CDR3 DNA: TGCGCCAGCAGCTTGCCTAGCGGGAGGGGCAATGAGCAGTTCTTC; CDR3 protein: CASSLPSGRGNEQFF
J gene: TRBJ1-1; clone size: once; D gene: TRBD1; V gene: TRBV7-9; CDR3 DNA: TGTGCCAGCAGCTTAGATCGGTGGACAGGGCCTTTCTTT; CDR3 protein: CASSLDRWTGPFF
J gene: TRBJ2-7; clone size: NA; D gene: NA; V gene: TRBV5-1; CDR3 DNA: TGCGCCAGCAGCTTGGAACGAGCGGGCGATGATGAGCAGTACTTC; CDR3 protein: CASSLERAGDDEQYF
J gene: TRBJ1-3; clone size: many; D gene: NA; V gene: TRBV7-2; CDR3 DNA: TGTGCCAGCAGCTTAACCGGGTCCGGAAACACCATATATTTT; CDR3 protein: CASSLTGSGNTIYF
J gene: TRBJ1-2; clone size: NA; D gene: TRBD1; V gene: TRBV23-1; CDR3 DNA: TGCGCCAGCAGTCAGTCGGGACAGGGGGCCCTCGATTATGGCTACACCTTC; CDR3 protein: CASSQSGQGALDYGYTF
J gene: TRBJ2-5; clone size: NA; D gene: NA; V gene: TRBV24-1; CDR3 DNA: TGTGCCACCAGTGATAGTGTGCTCGGGGTGGCCCAGTACTTC; CDR3 protein: CATSDSVLGVAQYF
J gene: TRBJ2-2; clone size: NA; D gene: TRBD2; V gene: TRBV7-2; CDR3 DNA: TGTGCCAGCAGCCAATCTGGGGCGGGAGGTCTGGCGAACACCGGGGAGCTGTTTTTT; CDR3 protein: CASSQSGAGGLANTGELFF
J gene: TRBJ1-2; clone size: few; D gene: TRBD1; V gene: TRBV6-5; CDR3 DNA: TGTGCCAGCAGCGGAAAGGGGGCGAGGTATGGCTACACCTTC; CDR3 protein: CASSGKGARYGYTF
J gene: TRBJ1-4; clone size: NA; D gene: TRBD1; V gene: TRBV29-1; CDR3 DNA: TGCAGCGGACGCAGGGGGGAGGAAAAACTGTTTTTT; CDR3 protein: CSGRRGEEKLFF
J gene: TRBJ2-2; clone size: NA; D gene: NA; V gene: TRBV18; CDR3 DNA: TGTGCCAGCTCACCACCGTCGGGGGTTGTAACCGGGGAGCTGTTTTTT; CDR3 protein: CASSPPSGVVTGELFF
J gene: TRBJ2-1; clone size: few; D gene: NA; V gene: TRBV6-5; CDR3 DNA: TGTGCCAGCAGTTACGAGCTAGTTAGTCATGAGCAGTTCTTC; CDR3 protein: CASSYELVSHEQFF
J gene: TRBJ2-1; clone size: once; D gene: NA; V gene: TRBV28; CDR3 DNA: TGTGCCAGCAGTTTACCCCGACTAGAAGACAATGAGCAGTTCTTC; CDR3 protein: CASSLPRLEDNEQFF
J gene: TRBJ1-2; clone size: NA; D gene: TRBD1; V gene: TRBV5-4; CDR3 DNA: TGTGCCAGCAGCCTGGACAGGGGGTTAGGGGGCTACACCTTC; CDR3 protein: CASSLDRGLGGYTF
J gene: TRBJ2-7; clone size: NA; D gene: TRBD1; V gene: TRBV28; CDR3 DNA: TGTGCCAGCAACACACCCGGGACAGGGGGCTACGAGCAGTACTTC; CDR3 protein: CASNTPGTGGYEQYF
J gene: TRBJ2-7; clone size: few; D gene: TRBD1; V gene: TRBV18; CDR3 DNA: TGTGCCAGCTCACCATTGCCCCCTCAGGGACAGGGGTTATACGAGCAGTACTTC; CDR3 protein: CASSPLPPQGQGLYEQYF
J gene: TRBJ2-7; clone size: NA; D gene: TRBD1; V gene: TRBV29-1; CDR3 DNA: TGCAGCGCCCGGACAGGTGCCACCTACGAGCAGTACTTC; CDR3 protein: CSARTGATYEQYF
J gene: TRBJ1-1; clone size: NA; D gene: NA; V gene: TRBV14; CDR3 DNA: TGTGCCAGCAGCCAAGTAGCGGTCCCGAACACTGAAGCTTTCTTT; CDR3 protein: CASSQVAVPNTEAFF
J gene: TRBJ2-2; clone size: NA; D gene: NA; V gene: TRBV5-1; CDR3 DNA: TGCGCCAGCAGCTTACAGGTGACCGGGGGGGAGCTGTTTTTT; CDR3 protein: CASSLQVTGGELFF
J gene: TRBJ2-7; clone size: NA; D gene: NA; V gene: TRBV28; CDR3 DNA: TGTGCCAGCAGGTCTACTGGTTCCTACGAGCAGTACTTC; CDR3 protein: CASRSTGSYEQYF
J gene: TRBJ1-2; clone size: few; D gene: NA; V gene: TRBV19; CDR3 DNA: TGTGCCAGTACCGGTCTACGGGGGGCGGACTATGGCTACACCTTC; CDR3 protein: CASTGLRGADYGYTF
J gene: TRBJ1-1; clone size: NA; D gene: NA; V gene: TRBV6-2/TRBV6-3; CDR3 DNA: TGTGCCAGCAGCCTAGTGAGACAGAGAAACACTGAAGCTTTCTTT; CDR3 protein: CASSLVRQRNTEAFF
J gene: TRBJ1-2; clone size: once; D gene: TRBD1; V gene: TRBV4-3; CDR3 DNA: TGCGCCAGCAGCCAAGAGCCCACAGGGGGTAAATGGGGCTACACCTTC; CDR3 protein: CASSQEPTGGKWGYTF
J gene: TRBJ1-3; clone size: NA; D gene: NA; V gene: TRBV9; CDR3 DNA: TGTGCCAGCAGCCCCTCGGCTGGAAACACCATATATTTT; CDR3 protein: CASSPSAGNTIYF
J gene: TRBJ2-2; clone size: NA; D gene: NA; V gene: TRBV7-8; CDR3 DNA: TGTGCCAGCAGCTTAGCCCGAGCGGAGGCTTTCGGGGAGCTGTTTTTT; CDR3 protein: CASSLARAEAFGELFF
J gene: TRBJ2-1; clone size: NA; D gene: TRBD2; V gene: TRBV6-5; CDR3 DNA: TGTGTCAGCAGTTACGACGGGACTAGCTTCAAGGAGCAGTTCTTC; CDR3 protein: CVSSYDGTSFKEQFF
J gene: TRBJ2-2; clone size: NA; D gene: TRBD2; V gene: TRBV24-1; CDR3 DNA: TGTGCCACCAGTGACTTGACTAGCGGGAGGCCCGGGGAGCTGTTTTTT; CDR3 protein: CATSDLTSGRPGELFF
J gene: TRBJ2-5; clone size: NA; D gene: NA; V gene: TRBV4-2; CDR3 DNA: TGTGCCAGCAGCCAAGACGCGACACACCAAGAGACCCAGTACTTC; CDR3 protein: CASSQDATHQETQYF
J gene: TRBJ2-7; clone size: NA; D gene: NA; V gene: TRBV19; CDR3 DNA: TGTGCCAGTAGCCGGACAGCCCAAGGACCCTACGAGCAGTACTTC; CDR3 protein: CASSRTAQGPYEQYF
J gene: TRBJ2-5; clone size: NA; D gene: NA; V gene: TRBV15; CDR3 DNA: TGTGCCACCAGCAGAGATGGGGGGGCCCAAGAGACCCAGTACTTC; CDR3 protein: CATSRDGGAQETQYF
J gene: TRBJ2-1; clone size: NA; D gene: NA; V gene: TRBV7-9; CDR3 DNA: TGTGCCAGCAGACCTACTTCGGGAGTCTCTTACAATGAGCAGTTCTTC; CDR3 protein: CASRPTSGVSYNEQFF
J gene: TRBJ2-7; clone size: NA; D gene: NA; V gene: TRBV20-1; CDR3 DNA: TGCAGTGCTAGTTTAGGGGCGGACAGAACCAGCGGCGAGCAGTACTTC; CDR3 protein: CSASLGADRTSGEQYF
J gene: TRBJ1-6; clone size: NA; D gene: TRBD1; V gene: TRBV3-1/TRBV3-2; CDR3 DNA: TGTGCCAGCAGCCAGCGGACAGGGGGCTTTCTATCCCTATCACCCCTCCACTTT; CDR3 protein: CASSQRTGGFLSLSPLHF
J gene: TRBJ2-2; clone size: NA; D gene: NA; V gene: TRBV25-1; CDR3 DNA: TGTGCCAGCAGTGAATACGGGGACGGGGAGCTGTTTTTT; CDR3 protein: CASSEYGDGELFF
J gene: TRBJ1-3; clone size: NA; D gene: NA; V gene: TRBV7-8; CDR3 DNA: TGTGCCAGCAGCCCCGAGGGCGCTCGGCGAGCTGGAAACACCATATATTTT; CDR3 protein: CASSPEGARRAGNTIYF
J gene: TRBJ2-3; clone size: NA; D gene: TRBD2; V gene: TRBV7-2; CDR3 DNA: TGTGCCAGCAGCGCCATAGCGGGAGTCCTAGATACGCAGTATTTT; CDR3 protein: CASSAIAGVLDTQYF
J gene: TRBJ2-2; clone size: NA; D gene: TRBD2; V gene: TRBV6-2/TRBV6-3; CDR3 DNA: TGTGCCAGCAGTGGTCGGACTAGGATTGGCACCGGGGAGCTGTTTTTT; CDR3 protein: CASSGRTRIGTGELFF
J gene: TRBJ2-7; clone size: NA; D gene: NA; V gene: TRBV2; CDR3 DNA: TGTGCCAGCAGTGCCATACAGGGAGGGAACCCTTGGGAGCAGTACTTC; CDR3 protein: CASSAIQGGNPWEQYF
J gene: TRBJ2-7; clone size: once; D gene: NA; V gene: TRBV28; CDR3 DNA: TGTGCCAGCAGATCCGGGACACGCTACGAGCAGTACTTC; CDR3 protein: CASRSGTRYEQYF
J gene: TRBJ2-7; clone size: NA; D gene: NA; V gene: TRBV11-2; CDR3 DNA: TGTGCCAGCAGCTTAGTTCCGGGTGTGGCCGAGCAGTACTTC; CDR3 protein: CASSLVPGVAEQYF
J gene: TRBJ2-1; clone size: once; D gene: TRBD2; V gene: TRBV5-1; CDR3 DNA: TGCGCCAGCAGCTTTGGACTAGCGGGAGGGCCTGAGTACAATGAGCAGTTCTTC; CDR3 protein: CASSFGLAGGPEYNEQFF
J gene: TRBJ2-7; clone size: NA; D gene: NA; V gene: TRBV5-1; CDR3 DNA: TGCGCCAGCAGCTCTGGGCAGGATTACGAGCAGTACTTC; CDR3 protein: CASSSGQDYEQYF